This T cell receptor beta chain was observed in a study of Ad26.COV2.S vaccination and SARS-CoV-2 variants. Measured with immunoSEQ multiplex PCR; TCRdb has only the in-frame clones, and not every one. The sample includes over 400,000 clones, around 90% of them seen just once. Trimming stripped 2 bases from V and 7 bases from J, with 15 bases between. CDR1 is MDHEN and CDR2 is SYDVKM in the germline V gene. The CDR3 sequence is 14 residues long. Treatment denoted: about 20 received Ad26.COV2.S at low or high dose, single or two shots; roughly 5 received placebo; per-sample allocation not given. The samples were gathered on day 63 after the first injection of vaccine or placebo. The administered vaccine (an Ad26 vector) expressed Wuhan-strain SARS-CoV-2 spike.

This sequence originates from a person aged 18-60 years who received the Ad26.COV2.S COVID-19 vaccine or a placebo. The sample here was peripheral blood, taken in a trial of Ad26.COV2.S vaccine versus placebo. The genes are TRBV28 and TRBJ2-7; the D gene is possibly TRBD1 (5 bases). The CDR3 here is CASSLGLLQGEQYF. The DNA of the CDR3 is TGTGCCAGCAGTTTAGGGCTTCTTCAGGGAGAGCAGTACTTC.